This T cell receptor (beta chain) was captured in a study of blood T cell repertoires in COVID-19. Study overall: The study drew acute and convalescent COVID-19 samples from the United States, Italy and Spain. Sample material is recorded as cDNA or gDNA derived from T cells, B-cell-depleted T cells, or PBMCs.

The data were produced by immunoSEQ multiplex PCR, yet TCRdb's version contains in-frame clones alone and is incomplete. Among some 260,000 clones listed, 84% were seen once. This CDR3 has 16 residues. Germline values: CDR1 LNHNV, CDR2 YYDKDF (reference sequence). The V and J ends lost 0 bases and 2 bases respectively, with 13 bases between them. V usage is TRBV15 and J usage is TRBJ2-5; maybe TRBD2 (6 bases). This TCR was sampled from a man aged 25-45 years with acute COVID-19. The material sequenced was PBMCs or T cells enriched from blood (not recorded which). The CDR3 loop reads CATSRDPPGGQETQYF. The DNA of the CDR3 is TGTGCCACCAGCAGAGACCCCCCCGGGGGTCAAGAGACCCAGTACTTC.